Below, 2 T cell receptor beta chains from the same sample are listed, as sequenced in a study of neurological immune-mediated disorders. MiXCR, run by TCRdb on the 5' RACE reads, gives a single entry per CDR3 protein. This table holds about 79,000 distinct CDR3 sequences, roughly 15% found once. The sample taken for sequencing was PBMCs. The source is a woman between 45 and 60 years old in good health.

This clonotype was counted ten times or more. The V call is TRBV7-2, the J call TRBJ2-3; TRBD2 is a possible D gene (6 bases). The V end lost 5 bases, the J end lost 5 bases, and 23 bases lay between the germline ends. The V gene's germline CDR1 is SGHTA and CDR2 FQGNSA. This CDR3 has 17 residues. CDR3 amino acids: CASSRGAGPEDEDTQYF. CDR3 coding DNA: TGTGCCAGCAGCCGTGGGGCGGGGCCAGAAGACGAAGATACGCAGTATTTT. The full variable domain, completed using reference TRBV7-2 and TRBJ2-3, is GAGVSQSPSNKVTEKGKDVELRCDPISGHTALYWYRQSLGQGLEFLIYFQGNSAPDKSGLPSDRFSAERTGGSVSTLTIQRTQQEDSAVYLCASSRGAGPEDEDTQYFGPGTRLTVL.

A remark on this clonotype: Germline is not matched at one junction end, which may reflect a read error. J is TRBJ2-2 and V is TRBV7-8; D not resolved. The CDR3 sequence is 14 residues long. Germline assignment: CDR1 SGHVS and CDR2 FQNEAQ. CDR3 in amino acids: CTRSFLGRTGELFF. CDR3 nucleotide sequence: TGTACCAGAAGCTTCCTAGGGCGGACCGGGGAGCTGTTTTTT. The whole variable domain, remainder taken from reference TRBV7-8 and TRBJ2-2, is GAGVSQSPRYKVAKRGQDVALRCDPISGHVSLFWYQQALGQGPEFLTYFQNEAQLDKSGLPSDRFFAERPEGSVSTLKIQRTQQEDSAVYLCTRSFLGRTGELFFGEGSRLTVL.